Given below is one T cell receptor beta chain in context. Its antigen is still unknown. The data belong to a study of shared clonotypes between healthy human individuals. Study conclusions and caveats: Few donors restricted represented genetic and exposure-history diversity. In contrast to clonotypes shared by all four donors, non-shared clonotypes had lower generation probabilities. Among the subsets, naive ones generally showed larger estimated richness than memory ones.

The CDR3 contains 13 residues. The germline CDR1 and CDR2 sequences are SEHNR and FQNEAQ (reference sequence). With 5 bases removed from V and 6 bases from J, the gap between germline ends came to 13 bases. Here immunoSEQ multiplex PCR was the method, and the copy in TCRdb shows in-frame clones only, minus some. The sample lists 600,000 to 800,000 clones, approximately 72% occurring once. The J gene is TRBJ1-1, the V gene TRBV7-9; D is undetermined. This receptor was identified in a woman in her 30s in good health. Source material: memory CD4+ T cells sorted from blood. As to subset: CD45RA-negative fraction. The CDR3 protein is CASSNPGGAEAFF. In DNA, the CDR3 is TGTGCCAGCAGCAATCCCGGTGGTGCTGAAGCTTTCTTT.